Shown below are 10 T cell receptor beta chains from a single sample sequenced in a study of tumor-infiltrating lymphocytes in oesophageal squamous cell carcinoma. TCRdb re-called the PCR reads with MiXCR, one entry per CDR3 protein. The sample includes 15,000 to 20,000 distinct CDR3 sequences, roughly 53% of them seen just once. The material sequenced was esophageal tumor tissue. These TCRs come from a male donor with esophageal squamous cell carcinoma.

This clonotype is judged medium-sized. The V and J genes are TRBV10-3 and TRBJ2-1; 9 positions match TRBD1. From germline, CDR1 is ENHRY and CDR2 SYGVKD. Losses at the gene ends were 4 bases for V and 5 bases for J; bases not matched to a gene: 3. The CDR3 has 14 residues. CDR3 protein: CAISGRDRDNEQFF. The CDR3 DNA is TGTGCCATCAGTGGCCGGGACAGGGACAATGAGCAGTTCTTC.

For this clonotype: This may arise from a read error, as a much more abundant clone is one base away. The CDR3 here is CASSFLAGGASTRELFF. The CDR3 DNA follows: TGTGCCAGCAGCTTTCTAGCGGGAGGGGCGAGCACCAGGGAGCTGTTTTTT. V gene TRBV7-6 combines with J gene TRBJ2-2; 12 nucleotides match TRBD2. CDR3 size: 17 residues. Germline CDR1 SGHVS, CDR2 FNYEAQ.

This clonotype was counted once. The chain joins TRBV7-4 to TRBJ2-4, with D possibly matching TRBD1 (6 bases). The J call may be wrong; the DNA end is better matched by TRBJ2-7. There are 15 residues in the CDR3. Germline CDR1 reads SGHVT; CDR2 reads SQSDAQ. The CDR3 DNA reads TGTGCCAGCAGCGGGGACATACCGATTTCCTACGAGCAGTACTTC. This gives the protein CASSGDIPISYEQYF.

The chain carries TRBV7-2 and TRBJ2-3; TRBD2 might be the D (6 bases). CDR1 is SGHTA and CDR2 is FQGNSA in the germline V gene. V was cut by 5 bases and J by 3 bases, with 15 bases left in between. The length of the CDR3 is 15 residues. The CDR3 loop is CASSLQTRETDTQYF. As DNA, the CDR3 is TGTGCCAGCAGCCTACAGACTAGAGAAACAGATACGCAGTATTTT.

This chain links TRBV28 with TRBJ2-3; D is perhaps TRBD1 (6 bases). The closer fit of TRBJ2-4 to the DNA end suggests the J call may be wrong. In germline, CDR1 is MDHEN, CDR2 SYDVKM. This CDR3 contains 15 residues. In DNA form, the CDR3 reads TGTGCCAGCAGTTTTTTCGGACAGAGTCGAAACATTCAGTACTTC. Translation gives CASSFFGQSRNIQYF.

The CDR3 region is CATRLGAIVTDTQYF. The CDR3 DNA reads TGCGCCACCCGTTTGGGCGCGATCGTCACAGATACGCAGTACTTC. The genes are TRBV5-1 and TRBJ2-7; D is unresolved. The germline V and J ends were trimmed by 9 bases and 9 bases, with 28 bases remaining between them. Germline values: CDR1 SGHRS, CDR2 YFSETQ. The CDR3 has 15 residues.

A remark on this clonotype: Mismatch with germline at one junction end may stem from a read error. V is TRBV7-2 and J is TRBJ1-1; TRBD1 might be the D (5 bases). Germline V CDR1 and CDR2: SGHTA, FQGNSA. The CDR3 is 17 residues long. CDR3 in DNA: TGTGCCAGCAGCTTAGGGGGCCCGGGACTAGCGGGAGAGGGGCAGTACTTT. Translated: CASSLGGPGLAGEGQYF. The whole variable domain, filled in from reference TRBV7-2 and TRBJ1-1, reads GAGVSQSPSNKVTEKGKDVELRCDPISGHTALYWYRQSLGQGLEFLIYFQGNSAPDKSGLPSDRFSAERTGGSVSTLTIQRTQQEDSAVYLCASSLGGPGLAGEGQYFGQGTRLTVV.

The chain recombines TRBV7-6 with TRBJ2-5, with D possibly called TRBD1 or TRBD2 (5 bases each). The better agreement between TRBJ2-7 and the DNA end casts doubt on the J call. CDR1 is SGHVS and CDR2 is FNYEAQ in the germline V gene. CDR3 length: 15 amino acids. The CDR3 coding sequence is TGTGCCAGCAAGCGGTCAGGGTCGAGGGTTGACGAGCAGTACTTC. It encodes CASKRSGSRVDEQYF.

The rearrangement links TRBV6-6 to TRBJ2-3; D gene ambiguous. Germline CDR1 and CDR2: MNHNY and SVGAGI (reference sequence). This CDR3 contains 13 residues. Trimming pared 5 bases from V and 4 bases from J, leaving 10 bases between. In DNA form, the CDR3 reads TGTGCCAGCAGTGATCGGAGTTCAGATACGCAGTATTTT. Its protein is CASSDRSSDTQYF.

CDR3 sequence: CATSRGLTYGYTF. The CDR3 coding sequence is TGTGCCACCTCCAGGGGGCTGACCTATGGCTACACCTTC. The chain carries TRBV25-1 and TRBJ2-7, with 8 nucleotides matching TRBD1. The J call may not be correct, given that the DNA end is closer to TRBJ1-2. The CDR3 loop spans 13 amino acids. Germline V gene sequence: CDR1 MGHDK, CDR2 SYGVNS.